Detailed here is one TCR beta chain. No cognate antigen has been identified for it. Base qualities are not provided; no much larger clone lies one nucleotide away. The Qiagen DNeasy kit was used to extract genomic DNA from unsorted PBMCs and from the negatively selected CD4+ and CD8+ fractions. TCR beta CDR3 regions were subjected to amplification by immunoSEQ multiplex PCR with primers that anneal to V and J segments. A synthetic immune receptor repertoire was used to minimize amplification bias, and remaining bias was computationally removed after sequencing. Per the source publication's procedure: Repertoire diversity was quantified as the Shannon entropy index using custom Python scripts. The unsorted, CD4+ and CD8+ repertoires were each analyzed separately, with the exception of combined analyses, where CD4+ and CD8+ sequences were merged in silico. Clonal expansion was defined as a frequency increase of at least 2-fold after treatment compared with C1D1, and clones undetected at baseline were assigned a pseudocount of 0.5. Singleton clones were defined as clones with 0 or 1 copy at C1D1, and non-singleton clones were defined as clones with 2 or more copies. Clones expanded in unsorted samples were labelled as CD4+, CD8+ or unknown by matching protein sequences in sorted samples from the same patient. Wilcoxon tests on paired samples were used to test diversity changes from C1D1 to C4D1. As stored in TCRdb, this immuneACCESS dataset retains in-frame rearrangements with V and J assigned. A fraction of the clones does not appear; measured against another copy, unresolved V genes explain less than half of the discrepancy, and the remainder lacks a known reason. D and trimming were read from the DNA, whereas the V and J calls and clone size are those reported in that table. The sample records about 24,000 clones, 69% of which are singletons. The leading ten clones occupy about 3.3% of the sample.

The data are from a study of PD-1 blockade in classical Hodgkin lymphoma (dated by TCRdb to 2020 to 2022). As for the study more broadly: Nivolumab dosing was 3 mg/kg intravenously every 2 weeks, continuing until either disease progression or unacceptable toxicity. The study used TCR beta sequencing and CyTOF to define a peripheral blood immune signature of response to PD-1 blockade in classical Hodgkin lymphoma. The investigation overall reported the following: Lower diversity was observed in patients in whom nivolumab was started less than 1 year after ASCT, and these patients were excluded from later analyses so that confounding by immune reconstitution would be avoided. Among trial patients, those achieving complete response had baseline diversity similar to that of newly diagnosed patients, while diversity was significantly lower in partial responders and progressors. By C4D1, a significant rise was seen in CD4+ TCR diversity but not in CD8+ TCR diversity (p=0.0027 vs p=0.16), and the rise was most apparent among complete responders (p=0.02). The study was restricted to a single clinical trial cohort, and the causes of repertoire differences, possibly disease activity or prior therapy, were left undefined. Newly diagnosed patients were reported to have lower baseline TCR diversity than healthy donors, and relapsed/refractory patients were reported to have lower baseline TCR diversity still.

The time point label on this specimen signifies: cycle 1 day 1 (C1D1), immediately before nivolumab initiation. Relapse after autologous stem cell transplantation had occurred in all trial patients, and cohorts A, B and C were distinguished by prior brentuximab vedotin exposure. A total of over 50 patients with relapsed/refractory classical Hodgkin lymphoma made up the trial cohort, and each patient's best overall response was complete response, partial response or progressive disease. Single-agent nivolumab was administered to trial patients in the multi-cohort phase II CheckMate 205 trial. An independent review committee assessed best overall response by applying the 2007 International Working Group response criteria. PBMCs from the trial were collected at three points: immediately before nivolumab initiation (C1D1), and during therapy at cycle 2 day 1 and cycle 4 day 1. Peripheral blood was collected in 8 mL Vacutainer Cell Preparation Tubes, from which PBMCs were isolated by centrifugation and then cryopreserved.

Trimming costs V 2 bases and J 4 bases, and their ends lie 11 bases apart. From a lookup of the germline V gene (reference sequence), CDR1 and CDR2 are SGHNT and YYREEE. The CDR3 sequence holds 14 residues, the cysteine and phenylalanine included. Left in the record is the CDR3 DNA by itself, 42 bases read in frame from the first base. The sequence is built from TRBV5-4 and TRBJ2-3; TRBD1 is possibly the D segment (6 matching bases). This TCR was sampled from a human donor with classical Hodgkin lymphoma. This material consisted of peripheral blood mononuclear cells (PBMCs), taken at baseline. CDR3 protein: CASSFGGGADTQYF. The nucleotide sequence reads TGTGCCAGCAGCTTTGGTGGGGGCGCAGATACGCAGTATTTT. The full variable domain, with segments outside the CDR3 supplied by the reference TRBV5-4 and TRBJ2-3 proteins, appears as ETGVTQSPTHLIKTRGQQVTLRCSSQSGHNTVSWYQQALGQGPQFIFQYYREEENGRGNFPPRFSGLQFPNYSSELNVNALELDDSALYLCASSFGGGADTQYFGPGTRLTVL.